What follows is one T cell receptor (beta chain) and its context. The antigen is undetermined. Generated by immunoSEQ multiplex PCR, the TCRdb table keeps only in-frame clones and is missing some. The profile covers roughly 97,000 clones, with more than 85% appearing a single time and less than 5% taken by the ten largest. This sample was taken from a study of T cell responses to AZD1222 COVID-19 vaccine. The study, taken as a whole, reports: All repertoire sampling was performed exclusively after the peak T cell response.

Losses at the gene ends were 0 bases for V and 5 bases for J; bases not matched to a gene: 12. This CDR3 has 18 residues. Germline V gives CDR1 KGHSH, CDR2 LQKENI. The chain employs TRBV18 and TRBJ2-7, with 11 bases aligning to TRBD2. Specimen: peripheral blood, collected on day 0 of AZD1222 vaccination. The receptor comes from an adult in good health. CDR3 in amino acids: CASSPPWGLAGGSDEQYF. Here the CDR3 DNA reads TGTGCCAGCTCACCACCGTGGGGCCTAGCGGGAGGAAGCGACGAGCAGTACTTC.